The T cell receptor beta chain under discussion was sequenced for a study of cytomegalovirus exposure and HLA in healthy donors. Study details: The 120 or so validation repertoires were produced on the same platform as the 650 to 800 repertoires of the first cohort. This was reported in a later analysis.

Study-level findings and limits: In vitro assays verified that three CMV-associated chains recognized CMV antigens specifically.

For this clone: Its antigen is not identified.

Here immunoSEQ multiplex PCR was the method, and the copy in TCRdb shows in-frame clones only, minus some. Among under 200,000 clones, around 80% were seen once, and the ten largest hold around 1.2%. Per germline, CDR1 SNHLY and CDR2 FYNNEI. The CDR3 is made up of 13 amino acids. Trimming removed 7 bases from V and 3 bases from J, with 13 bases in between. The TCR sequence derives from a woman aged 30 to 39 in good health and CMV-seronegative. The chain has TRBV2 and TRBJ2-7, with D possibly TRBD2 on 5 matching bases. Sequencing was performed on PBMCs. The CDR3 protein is CASIPGLDYEQYF. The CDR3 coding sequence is TGTGCCAGCATCCCAGGACTGGACTACGAGCAGTACTTC.